This TCR beta chain was sequenced during a study of blood T cell repertoires in COVID-19. As for the study in general: There were acute and convalescent COVID-19 samples, and they came from the United States, Italy and Spain.

Germline trimming cut 5 bases from V and 10 bases from J; bases unmatched to any gene: 7. The CDR3 consists of 14 residues. Germline CDR1 and CDR2: KGHSH and LQKENI. Original processing notes: Reference gene primer amplification gave estimated nucleated cell counts. The method was immunoSEQ multiplex PCR; TCRdb's version includes in-frame clones alone and lacks a portion of them. The DNA was the basis for D and trimming; V, J and clone size are from that table. The data contain some 200,000 clones, 84% of them singletons. The rearrangement uses TRBV18 and TRBJ2-1; the match to TRBD2 covers 11 bases. Sequenced: peripheral blood. The receptor was derived from a man between 25 and 39 years old with active or convalescent COVID-19. The CDR3 DNA reads TGTGCCAGCTCAGAACTAGCGGGAGTCGTCGAGCAGTTCTTC. Amino acids: CASSELAGVVEQFF.